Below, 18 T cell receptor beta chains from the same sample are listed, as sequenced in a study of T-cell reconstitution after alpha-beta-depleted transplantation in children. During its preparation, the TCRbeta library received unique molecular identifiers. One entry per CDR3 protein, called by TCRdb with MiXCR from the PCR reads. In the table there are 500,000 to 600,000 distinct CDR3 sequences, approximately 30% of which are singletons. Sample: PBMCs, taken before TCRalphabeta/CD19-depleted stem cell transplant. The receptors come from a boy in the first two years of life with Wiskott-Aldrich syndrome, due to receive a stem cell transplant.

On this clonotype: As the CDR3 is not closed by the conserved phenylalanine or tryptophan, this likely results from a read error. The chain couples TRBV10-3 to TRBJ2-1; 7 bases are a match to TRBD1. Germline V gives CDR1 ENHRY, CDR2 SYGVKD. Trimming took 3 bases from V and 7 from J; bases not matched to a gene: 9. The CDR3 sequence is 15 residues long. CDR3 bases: TGTGCCATCAGTGAAAGTCGAGGGACAGATAATGAGCAGTTCTTG. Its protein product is CAISESRGTDNEQFL.

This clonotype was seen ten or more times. CDR3 amino acids: CASSSGTSGTYEQYF. The DNA of the CDR3 is TGTGCCAGCAGTTCCGGGACTAGCGGAACCTACGAGCAGTACTTC. The gene calls are TRBV27 and TRBJ2-7; 11 bases agree with TRBD2. Looked up from germline, CDR1 is MNHEY and CDR2 is SMNVEV (reference sequence). The CDR3 is 15 amino acids. V lost 4 bases and J lost 2; bases outside the gene matches: 4.

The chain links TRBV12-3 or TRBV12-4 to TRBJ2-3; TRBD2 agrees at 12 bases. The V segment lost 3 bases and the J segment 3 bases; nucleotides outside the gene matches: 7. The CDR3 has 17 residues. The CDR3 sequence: CASSLRRLAGATDTQYF. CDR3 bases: TGTGCCAGCAGTTTGCGTAGACTAGCGGGAGCGACAGATACGCAGTATTTT.

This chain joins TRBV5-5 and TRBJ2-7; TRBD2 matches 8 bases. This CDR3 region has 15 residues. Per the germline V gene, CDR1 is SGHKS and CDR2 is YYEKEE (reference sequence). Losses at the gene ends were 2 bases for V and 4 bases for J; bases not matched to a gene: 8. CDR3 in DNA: TGTGCCAGCAGCTTTACCGGGACTAGTCTTTACGAGCAGTACTTC. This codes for CASSFTGTSLYEQYF.

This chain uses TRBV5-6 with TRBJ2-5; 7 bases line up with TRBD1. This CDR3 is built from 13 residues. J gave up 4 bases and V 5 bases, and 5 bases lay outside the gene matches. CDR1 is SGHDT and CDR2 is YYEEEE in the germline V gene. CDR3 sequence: CASSVAGGETQYF. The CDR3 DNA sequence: TGTGCCAGCAGTGTAGCAGGGGGAGAGACCCAGTACTTC.

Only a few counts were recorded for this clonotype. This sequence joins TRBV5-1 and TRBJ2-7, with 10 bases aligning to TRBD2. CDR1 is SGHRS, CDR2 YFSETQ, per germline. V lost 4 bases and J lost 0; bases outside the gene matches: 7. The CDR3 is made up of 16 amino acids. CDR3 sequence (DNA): TGCGCCAGCAGCAGGGGGACTAGCGCCCTCTCCTACGAGCAGTACTTC. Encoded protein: CASSRGTSALSYEQYF.

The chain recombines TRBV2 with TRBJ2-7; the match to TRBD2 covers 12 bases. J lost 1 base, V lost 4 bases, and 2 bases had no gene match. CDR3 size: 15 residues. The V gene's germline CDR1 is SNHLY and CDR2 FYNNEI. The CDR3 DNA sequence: TGTGCCAGCAGTGGACTAGCGGGAGTGTCCTACGAGCAGTACTTC. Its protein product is CASSGLAGVSYEQYF.

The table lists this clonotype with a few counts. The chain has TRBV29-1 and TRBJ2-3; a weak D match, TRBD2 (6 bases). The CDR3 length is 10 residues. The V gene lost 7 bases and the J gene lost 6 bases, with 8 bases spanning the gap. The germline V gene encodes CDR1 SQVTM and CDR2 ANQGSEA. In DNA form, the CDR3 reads TGCAGCGGGCGGGGCGATACGCAGTATTTT. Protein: CSGRGDTQYF.

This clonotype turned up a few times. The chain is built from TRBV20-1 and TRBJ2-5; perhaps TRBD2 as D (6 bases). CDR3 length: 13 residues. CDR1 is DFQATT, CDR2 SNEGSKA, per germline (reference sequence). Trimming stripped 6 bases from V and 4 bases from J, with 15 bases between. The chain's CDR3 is CSATETGVETQYF. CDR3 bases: TGCAGTGCCACAGAGACGGGGGTAGAGACCCAGTACTTC.

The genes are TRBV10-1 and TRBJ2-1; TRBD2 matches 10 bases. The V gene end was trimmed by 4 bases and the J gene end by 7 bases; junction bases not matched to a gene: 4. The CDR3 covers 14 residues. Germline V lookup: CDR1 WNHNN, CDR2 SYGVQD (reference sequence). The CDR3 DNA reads TGCGCCAGCAGTGCTAGCGGGAGTGGAAATGAGCAGTTCTTC. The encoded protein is CASSASGSGNEQFF.

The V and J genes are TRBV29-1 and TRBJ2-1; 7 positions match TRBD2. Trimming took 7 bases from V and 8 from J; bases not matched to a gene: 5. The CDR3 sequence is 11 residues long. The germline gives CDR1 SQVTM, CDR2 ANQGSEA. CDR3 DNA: TGCAGCGGCCGGACTAGTGATGAGCAGTTCTTC. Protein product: CSGRTSDEQFF.

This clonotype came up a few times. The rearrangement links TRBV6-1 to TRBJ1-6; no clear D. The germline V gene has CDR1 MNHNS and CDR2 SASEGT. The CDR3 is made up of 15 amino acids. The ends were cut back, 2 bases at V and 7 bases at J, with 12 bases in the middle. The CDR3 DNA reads TGTGCCAGCAGTGAATACGACACCCTCAATTCACCCCTCCACTTT. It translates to CASSEYDTLNSPLHF.

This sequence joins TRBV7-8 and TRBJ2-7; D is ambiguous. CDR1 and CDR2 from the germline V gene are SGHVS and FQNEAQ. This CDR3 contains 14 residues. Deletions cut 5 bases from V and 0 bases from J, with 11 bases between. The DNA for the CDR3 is TGTGCCAGCAGCCCTTGGAGCCTCTCCTACGAGCAGTACTTC. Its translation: CASSPWSLSYEQYF.

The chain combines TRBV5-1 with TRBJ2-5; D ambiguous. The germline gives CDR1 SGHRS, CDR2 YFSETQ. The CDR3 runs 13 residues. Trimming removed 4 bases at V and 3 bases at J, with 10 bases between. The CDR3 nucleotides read TGCGCCAGCAGCCCGCCGGACGAAGAGACCCAGTACTTC. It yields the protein CASSPPDEETQYF. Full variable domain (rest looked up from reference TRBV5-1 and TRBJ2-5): KAGVTQTPRYLIKTRGQQVTLSCSPISGHRSVSWYQQTPGQGLQFLFEYFSETQRNKGNFPGRFSGRQFSNSRSEMNVSTLELGDSALYLCASSPPDEETQYFGPGTRLLVL.

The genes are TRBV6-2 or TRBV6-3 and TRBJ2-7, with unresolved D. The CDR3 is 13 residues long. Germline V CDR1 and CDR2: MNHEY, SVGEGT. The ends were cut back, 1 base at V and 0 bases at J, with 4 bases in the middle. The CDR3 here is CASSYLASYEQYF. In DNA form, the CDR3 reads TGTGCCAGCAGTTACTTAGCCTCCTACGAGCAGTACTTC.

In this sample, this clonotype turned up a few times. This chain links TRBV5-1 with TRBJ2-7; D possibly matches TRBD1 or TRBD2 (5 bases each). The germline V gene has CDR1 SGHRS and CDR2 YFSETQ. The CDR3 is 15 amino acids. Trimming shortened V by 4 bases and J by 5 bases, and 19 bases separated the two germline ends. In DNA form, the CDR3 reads TGCGCCAGCAGCCTGGAGGTGGGACGAAGGCACGAGCAGTACTTC. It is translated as CASSLEVGRRHEQYF.

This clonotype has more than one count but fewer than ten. CDR3 sequence reads: CASRDTQSYTGELFF. The CDR3 nucleotides read TGCGCCAGCCGGGACACCCAGAGTTACACCGGGGAGCTGTTTTTT. This chain connects TRBV5-1 to TRBJ2-2, with D maybe TRBD1 (6 bases). This CDR3 has 15 residues. CDR1 is SGHRS, CDR2 YFSETQ, per germline. V was pared by 7 bases and J by 3 bases, with 16 bases between.

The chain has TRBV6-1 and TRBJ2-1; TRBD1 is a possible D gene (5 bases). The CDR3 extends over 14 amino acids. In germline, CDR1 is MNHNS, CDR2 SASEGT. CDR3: CATALTVSYNEQFF. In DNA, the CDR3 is TGTGCGACAGCATTGACTGTCTCCTACAATGAGCAGTTCTTC.